This TCR beta chain emerged from a study of patients and donors after allogeneic stem cell transplantation. This clonotype was picked up many times. Trimming pared 6 bases from V and 6 bases from J, leaving 17 bases between. The CDR3 spans 14 residues. Per the germline V gene, CDR1 is MDHEN and CDR2 is SYDVKM. TCRdb used MiXCR to reprocess the RT-PCR reads, holding one entry per CDR3 protein. The sample records 200,000 to 250,000 distinct CDR3 sequences, around 40% being singletons. The clonotype was recovered from a human donor who was either an allogeneic HSCT recipient or a stem cell or donor lymphocyte infusion donor (not recorded which). It is not recorded whose cells these are; they may come from a transplant donor. The specimen sequenced was blood, either unsorted or a sorted T cell fraction (not recorded which). V is TRBV28 and J is TRBJ1-1, with D possibly TRBD1 on 6 matching bases. For the CDR3, the DNA is TGTGCCAGCAGCCCCTCCAGGGGCGTGCCTGAAGCTTTCTTT. Its translation is CASSPSRGVPEAFF.